What follows describes a single T cell receptor (beta chain). The clone's antigen remains unknown. Per-base quality was not reported, and no clone a single base away is much larger than it. Library preparation was by the immunoSEQ multiplex PCR assay. For the multiplex PCR, a mixture combining 60 forward primers for TCR Vbeta segments and 13 reverse primers for TCR Jbeta segments was used. The CDR3 region of rearranged TCR beta genes was amplified from genomic DNA by a multiplex PCR assay. Amplified TCR beta libraries were sequenced as 87-base-pair reads on the Illumina HiSeq System. In the authors' own workflow: In a later analysis, around 80 million unique TCR beta chains were counted across the roughly 610 repertoires, and roughly 9.9 million of these chains were shared by at least two donors. A nearest-neighbor algorithm error-corrected the raw reads and collapsed the reads into unique sequences, merging closely related sequences to remove PCR and sequencing errors. To assign V, D and J gene segments, CDR3 sequences were aligned to IMGT reference sequences. For a sequence to be retained, a match of at least six nucleotides was required to both a V gene segment and a J gene segment. A rearrangement was called productive if the CDR3 had no stop codons and remained in frame with V and J, and every other rearrangement was called non-productive. Following IMGT convention, CDR3 was defined as the stretch from the second conserved V-encoded cysteine up to the conserved J-encoded phenylalanine. In an earlier analysis of just under 600 of the donors, sequences lacking an unambiguous match to a single V gene segment were excluded. An earlier analysis of several hundred of the donors called V segments functional above 56.7% productive rearrangements and segregating when the between-donor standard deviation exceeded 5%. A statistical classification framework was built to diagnose cytomegalovirus status from the catalog of TCR beta chain sequences. In a later analysis, V and J genes were assigned by comparing TCR nucleotide sequences against IMGT/GENE-DB human TR gene sequences. Using the TCRdist pipeline, a later analysis assigned CDR3 sequences along with most-parsimonious VDJ recombination scenarios. In a later analysis, every TCR beta chain was defined by the combination of its CDR3 amino acid sequence and its V-gene family, and reads without a unique V-gene family were dropped. A later analysis removed several hundred highly shared, low-generation-probability nucleotide sequences to deal with suspected cross-contamination and a sequencing artifact. In a later analysis, a clonal expansion index was calculated for each public chain from normalized within-repertoire ranks of inferred template counts. In a later analysis, generation probabilities were computed with a VDJ recombination model fitted to out-of-frame rearrangements, and the resulting probabilities were checked against IGoR. Hypergeometric tests were used in a later analysis to score TCR-TCR, TCR-HLA and TCR-CMV co-occurrence, with a repertoire-size bias correction applied to the TCR pairs. In a later analysis, false discovery rates were estimated by permuting HLA or CMV assignments 20 times. In a later analysis, co-occurring TCRs were grouped using DBSCAN, and TCRdist sequence similarity was added for clustering within HLA-allele-positive subsets. Repertoires with fewer than 30,000 or more than 120,000 public chains, plus five repertoires with anomalous nucleotide sharing, were excluded from co-occurrence clustering. In its TCRdb copy, this immuneACCESS table keeps in-frame sequences only and misses some clones. Where compared with another copy, unresolved V genes explain less than half of these, and the others have no known cause. V, J and clone size are taken as reported in that table, and D and trimming were inferred from the DNA itself. Recorded for this sample are approximately 56,000 clones; about 71% of them occurred a single time. 22% of the sample lies in the top ten.

The data were taken from a study of cytomegalovirus exposure and HLA in healthy donors (TCRdb year 2017). Some background on the complete study: In an earlier analysis of some 550 of the donors, 250 to 350 Gb of sequence data and 90 million to 120 million unique TCR beta sequences from 150 million to 200 million T cells were reported. Around 320 gigabases of sequencing data and tens of millions of unique TCR sequences were included in an early release covering about 700 HLA-typed donors. Of the roughly 390 genotyped donors, roughly 80% were placed in the genetic ancestry cluster associated with self-reported Caucasian donors. The study was designed to test whether signatures of past pathogen exposure could be identified by cataloging public T cell receptors. Using immunosequencing, the study profiled T cell repertoires from fewer than 700 subjects and related those repertoires to cytomegalovirus serostatus. In addition to the first cohort of 666 subjects, a separate validation cohort of approximately 110 different subjects was used. The study combined high-throughput TCR immunosequencing, statistical association of individual TCRs with disease status, and machine learning to predict cytomegalovirus infection status. In a later analysis, previously published TCR beta repertoires from about 640 donors were re-analyzed and high-resolution HLA genotyping was added so that TCR occurrence patterns could be studied. Rather than using new phenotypic data, the later analysis identified candidate immune exposures from TCR beta sequences and from how often those sequences occurred across donors. An earlier analysis of approximately 630 of the donors applied high-throughput TCR beta sequencing to assess whether each TCR beta V gene segment acted as functional or pseudogenic. Alongside the repertoire data, information on donor age, sex, ethnicity and CMV serostatus was compiled. A later genetic analysis used genome-wide SNP genotypes for about 55% of the 666 donors, treating that subset as a discovery cohort. All discovery cohort repertoires had been generated on a single sequencing platform. Class I and class II HLA loci were covered by the typing at four-digit resolution. Typing coverage differed by locus: A, B, C, DRB1 and DQB1 were typed in about 620-630 donors, DQA1 in 522, DPA1 in some 610, and DPB1 in just under 490. About 5 DR-DQ haplotypes were handled as single units for association and clustering, since linkage in the cohort was strong. Among about 360 genotyped donors of the cohort, an average of approximately 240,000 unique TCR beta nucleotide sequences were sequenced per donor, 15% to 20% of them non-productive. Paper-wide results and their limitations: The study gave a list of 150 to 200 TCR beta chains associated with cytomegalovirus. A further reported finding was that TCR beta sequences accurately predicted the HLA-A and HLA-B alleles for most subjects in the first cohort. In a later analysis, TCR association rates were found to vary across HLA loci, with the most associated TCRs seen for DRB1 alleles and the fewest for HLA-C alleles. Most TCR sequences were seen in very few donors, while some public TCRs were found in many individuals. An earlier analysis of some 560 of the donors showed that most TCR beta V segments appeared in productive rearrangements either about 87% or about 30% of the time, which broadly matched IMGT annotations. In vitro tests confirmed that three of the cytomegalovirus-associated TCR beta chains recognize cytomegalovirus antigens. Several of the top co-occurrence clusters appeared to be linked to parvovirus B19, influenza, CMV and Epstein-Barr virus, according to a later analysis. The sequencing pipeline was judged likely to have produced a cluster of highly shared sequence variants as a technical artifact. A later analysis found that HLA-associated TCR beta chains were more clonally expanded and had lower generation probabilities than equally common non-associated chains. Because the 87-base-pair reads could not distinguish some IMGT-functional V segments, including TRBV6-2 and TRBV6-3, those segments were excluded. Because HLA typing was unavailable for some donors at each locus, only the typed subset was used in association tests. In a later analysis, most CMV-associated TCR beta chains were found to appear HLA-restricted, with HLA associations seemingly driven largely by CMV exposure. The earlier analysis of a few hundred of the donors excluded some 15 rarely observed V segments, including chromosome 9 orphons, because counts were too low. Correlated functional status among segregating V segments might be attributable to linkage disequilibrium, but an unknown experimental factor could not be ruled out. This cohort had only TCR beta chains sequenced, and the lack of alpha or paired-chain data limited which features could be detected. A later genetic analysis associated a missense DCLRE1C variant with V-gene and J-gene trimming of TCR beta chains, and an independent cohort replicated the association. CMV serostatus was the only immune exposure information available for the cohort. The authors suggested that the approach could potentially be generalized to other disease states and immunological phenotypes. The classifier was reported to diagnose cytomegalovirus status with high specificity and sensitivity in both the original cohort and the validation cohort. According to a later genetic analysis, donors in an Asian-associated ancestry cluster had fewer N-insertions in productive TCRs than the roughly 700-donor mean. In a later analysis, around 15,000 TCR beta sequences were associated with specific HLA alleles at a false discovery rate of 0.05. When HLA alleles, especially DR and DQ, strongly co-occurred, TCR associations were difficult to assign to individual alleles. The presence/absence analyses assumed that sequencing depth was roughly uniform across donors, and that assumption may not be true.

V loses 5 bases of germline sequence and J loses 7 bases, and the interval between the two ends is 9 bases. There are 12 amino acids in the CDR3, from cysteine to phenylalanine inclusive. The entry retains the CDR3 DNA only, 36 bases that are in frame from base 1. For CDR1 and CDR2, the germline V gene (reference sequence) lists LNHDA and SQIVND. The cohort comprised some 730 healthy bone marrow donors. Cohort members were all nominally healthy when sampled, although unrecorded immune exposures were likely present. The donor was CMV seropositive and was included in the group of some 290 seropositive cohort members. Every donor gave a peripheral blood sample, and the peripheral blood mononuclear cells from that sample were used for TCR beta sequencing. Genomic DNA was extracted from the blood cell samples with the Qiagen DNeasy Blood Extraction Kit.

The V gene is TRBV19 and the J gene is TRBJ1-5; no D gene call is confident. This clonotype originated in a woman aged 45-60 years in good health and CMV-seropositive. The sample consisted of PBMCs. The sequence in DNA is TGTGCCAGTAGTGTGTTACTACAGCCCCAGCATTTT. This gives the protein CASSVLLQPQHF.